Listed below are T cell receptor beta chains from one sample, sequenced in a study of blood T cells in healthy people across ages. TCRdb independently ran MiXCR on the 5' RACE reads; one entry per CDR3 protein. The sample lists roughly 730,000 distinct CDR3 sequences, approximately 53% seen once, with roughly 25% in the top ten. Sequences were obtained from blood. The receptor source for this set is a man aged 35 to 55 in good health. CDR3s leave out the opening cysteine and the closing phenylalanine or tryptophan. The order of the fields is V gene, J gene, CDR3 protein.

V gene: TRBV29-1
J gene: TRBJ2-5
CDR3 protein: SVGMIRGHQETQY

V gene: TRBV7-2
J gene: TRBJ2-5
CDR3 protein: ASSLVAEQY

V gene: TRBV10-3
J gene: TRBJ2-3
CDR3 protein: AIKREADTQY

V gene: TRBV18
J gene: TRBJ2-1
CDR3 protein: ASSQVAGGSYNEQF

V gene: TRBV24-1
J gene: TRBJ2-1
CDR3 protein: ATSDYTGQGSNEQF

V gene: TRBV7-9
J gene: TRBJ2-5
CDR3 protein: ASSFSGGAETQY

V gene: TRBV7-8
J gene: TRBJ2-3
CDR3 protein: ASSLVSILSAGSITDTQY

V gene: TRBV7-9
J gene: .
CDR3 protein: ASSFRTKETQY

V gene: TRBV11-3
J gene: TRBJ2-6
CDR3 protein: ASSLGGLSGANVLT

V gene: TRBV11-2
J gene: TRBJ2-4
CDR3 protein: ASRPVGSSKNIQY

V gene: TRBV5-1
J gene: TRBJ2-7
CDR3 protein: ASSLAGGTSYEQY

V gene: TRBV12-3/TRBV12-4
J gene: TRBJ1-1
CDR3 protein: ASRVTRPLNTEAF

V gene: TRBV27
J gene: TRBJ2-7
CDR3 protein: ASSFRANSGYNEQY

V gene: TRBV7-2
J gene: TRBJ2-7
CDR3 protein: ASSLALSSGGTSYKQY

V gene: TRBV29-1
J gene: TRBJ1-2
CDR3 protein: SVEIQDGYT

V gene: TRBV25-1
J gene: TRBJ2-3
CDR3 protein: ASTPAGFDTQY

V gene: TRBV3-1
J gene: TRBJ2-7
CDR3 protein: ASSLPGVRYYEQY

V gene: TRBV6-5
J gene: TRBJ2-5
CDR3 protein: ATSRGEETQY

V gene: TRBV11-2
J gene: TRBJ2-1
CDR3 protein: ASSSSGGVRNEQF

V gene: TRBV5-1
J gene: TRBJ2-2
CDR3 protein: ASSSRGSETGELF

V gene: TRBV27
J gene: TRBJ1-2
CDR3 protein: ASSLLGQGNYGYT

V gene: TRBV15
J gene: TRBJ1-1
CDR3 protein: ATSRYAEGNTEAF

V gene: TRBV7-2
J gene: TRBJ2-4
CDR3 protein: ASSQQNTGVGRLAKNIQY

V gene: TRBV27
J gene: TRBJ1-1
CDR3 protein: ASRGDSRTEAF

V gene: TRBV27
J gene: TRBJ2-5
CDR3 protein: ASSLQDGRKETQY

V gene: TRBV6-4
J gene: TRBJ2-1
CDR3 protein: ASSSQTSGGNEQF

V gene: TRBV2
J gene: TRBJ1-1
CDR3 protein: ASLDGMRDEAF

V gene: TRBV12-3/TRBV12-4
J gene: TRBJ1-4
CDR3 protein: ASSYGQVATNEKLF

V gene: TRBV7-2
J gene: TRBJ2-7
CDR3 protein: ASSFSASVTYEQY

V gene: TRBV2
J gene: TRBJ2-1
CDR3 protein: ASSEEGQGSYNEQF

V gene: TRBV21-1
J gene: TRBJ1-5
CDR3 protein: ASSKEGSNQPQH

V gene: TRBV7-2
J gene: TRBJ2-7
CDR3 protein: ASSLGGSSFSYEQY

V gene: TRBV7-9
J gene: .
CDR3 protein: ASSPSGIAGETQY

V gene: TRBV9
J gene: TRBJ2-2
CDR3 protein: ASSVGGQGRITGELF

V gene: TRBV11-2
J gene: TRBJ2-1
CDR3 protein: ASSLDRTSGWVYNEQF

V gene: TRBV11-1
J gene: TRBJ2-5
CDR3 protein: ASSRSHQETQY

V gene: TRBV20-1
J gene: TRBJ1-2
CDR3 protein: SVPLGGARWGGYT

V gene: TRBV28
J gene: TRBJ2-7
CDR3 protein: ASSSLDVYEQY

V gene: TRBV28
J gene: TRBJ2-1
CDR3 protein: ASSLRLVSRFDISYNEQF

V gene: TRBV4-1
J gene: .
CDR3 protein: ASSRDFRLAATEQY

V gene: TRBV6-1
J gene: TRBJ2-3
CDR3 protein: ASSELAGPDTQY

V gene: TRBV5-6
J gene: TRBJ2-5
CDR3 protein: ASSGERGAGETQY

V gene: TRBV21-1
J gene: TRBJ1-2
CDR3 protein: ARNYGYT

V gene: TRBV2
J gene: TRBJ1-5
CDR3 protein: ASSEWGQGGQPQH

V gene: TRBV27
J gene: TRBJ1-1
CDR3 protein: ASTRTGGNTEAF

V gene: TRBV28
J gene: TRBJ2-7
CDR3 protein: ASKQGYSYEQY

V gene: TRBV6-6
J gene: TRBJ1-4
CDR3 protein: ASSYSDLRATNEKLF

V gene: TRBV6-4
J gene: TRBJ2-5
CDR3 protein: ASSEFYGETQY